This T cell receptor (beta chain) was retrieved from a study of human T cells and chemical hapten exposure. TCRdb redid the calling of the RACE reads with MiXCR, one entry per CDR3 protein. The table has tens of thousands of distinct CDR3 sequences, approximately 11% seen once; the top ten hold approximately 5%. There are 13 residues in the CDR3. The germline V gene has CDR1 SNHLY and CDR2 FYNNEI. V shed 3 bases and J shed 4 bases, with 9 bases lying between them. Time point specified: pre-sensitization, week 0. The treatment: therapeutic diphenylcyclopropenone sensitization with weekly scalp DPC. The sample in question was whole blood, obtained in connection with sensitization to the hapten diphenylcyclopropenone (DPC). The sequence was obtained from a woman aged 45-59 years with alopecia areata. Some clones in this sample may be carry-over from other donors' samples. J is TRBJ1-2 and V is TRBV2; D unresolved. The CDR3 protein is CASSERRSYGYTF. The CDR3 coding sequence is TGTGCCAGCAGTGAGAGGCGCTCCTATGGCTACACCTTC.